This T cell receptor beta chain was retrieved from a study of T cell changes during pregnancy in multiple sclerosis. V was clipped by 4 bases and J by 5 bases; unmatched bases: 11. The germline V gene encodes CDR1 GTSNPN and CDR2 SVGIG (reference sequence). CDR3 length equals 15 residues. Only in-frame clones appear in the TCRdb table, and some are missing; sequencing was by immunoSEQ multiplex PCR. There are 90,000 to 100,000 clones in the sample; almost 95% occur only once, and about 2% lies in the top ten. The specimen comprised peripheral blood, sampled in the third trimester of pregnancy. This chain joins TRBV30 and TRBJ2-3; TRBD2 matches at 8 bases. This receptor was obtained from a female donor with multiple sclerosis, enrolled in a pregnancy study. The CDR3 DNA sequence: TGTGCCTGGAATGATAGGCGGGAGGTGGTAGATACGCAGTATTTT. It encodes CAWNDRREVVDTQYF.